The rows below give T cell receptor beta chains drawn from one sample of a study of blood T cell repertoires in COVID-19. TCRdb keeps only in-frame clones here, not all; method: immunoSEQ multiplex PCR. This table has under 300,000 clones, roughly 83% appearing once. What was sequenced was peripheral blood. These receptor sequences come from a human donor with COVID-19, enrolled during active disease. The donor label of this sample is uncertain. CDR3s include the opening cysteine and the closing phenylalanine or tryptophan. Each record gives: clone size, J gene, V gene, D gene, CDR3 length, CDR3 DNA, CDR3 protein. D genes are given only for firm matches. Clone size is shown for a subset of rows, as once, few, many or a class of expanded clone.

. TRBJ2-5 TRBV10-2 TRBD2 16 TGCGCCAGCGCAGGGCTAGCGGGACTTTACCAAGAGACCCAGTACTTC CASAGLAGLYQETQYF
. TRBJ1-2 TRBV30 . 15 TGTGCCTGGGCTCAGACAGGATCCGCTAACTATGGCTACACCTTC CAWAQTGSANYGYTF
. TRBJ2-1 TRBV29-1 TRBD2 13 TGCAGCCTAAGCGGGAGACCCTACAATGAGCAGTTCTTC CSLSGRPYNEQFF
. TRBJ2-1 TRBV7-9 . 8 TGTGCCACCAAGTCCGGGTTCTTC CATKSGFF
. TRBJ2-7 TRBV10-3 TRBD2 12 TGTGCCATTGGGCCGGGTAGCGGGGAGCAGTACTTC CAIGPGSGEQYF
. TRBJ1-1 TRBV12-3/TRBV12-4 . 13 TGTGCCAGCAGTTTTGGACAGTACACTGAAGCTTTCTTT CASSFGQYTEAFF
. TRBJ1-2 TRBV11-2 . 14 TGTGCCAGCAGCTTAGGGCGGGATAACTATGGCTACACCTTC CASSLGRDNYGYTF
. TRBJ2-3 TRBV28 . 15 TGTGCCAGCAGCCAGGGACTGGGTCGCACAGATACGCAGTATTTT CASSQGLGRTDTQYF
. TRBJ2-7 TRBV3-1/TRBV3-2 . 12 TGTGCCAGCAGCCAAGATACAGCTGGGCAGTACTTC CASSQDTAGQYF
once TRBJ1-3 TRBV19 . 14 TGTGCCAGTAGTAACAGGGTCTCTGGAAACACCATATATTTT CASSNRVSGNTIYF
. TRBJ1-6 TRBV10-2 . 15 TGCGCCAGCAGTTCTACAGGGTCCTATAATTCACCCCTCCACTTT CASSSTGSYNSPLHF
. TRBJ1-4 TRBV19 . 16 TGTGCCAGTAGTATAGGAGGTGGCAGACGATATGAAAAACTGTTTTTT CASSIGGGRRYEKLFF
. TRBJ2-7 TRBV28 TRBD1 16 TGTGCCAGCAGTTTAGAGGTCGGGGACAGGGGGATCAAGCAGTACTTC CASSLEVGDRGIKQYF
. TRBJ1-1 TRBV9 . 13 TGTGCCAGCAGCGAAGGAGGGGCCGAGGCAGCTTTCTTT CASSEGGAEAAFF
. TRBJ1-6 TRBV5-8 TRBD1 16 TGTGCCAGCAGCCGACTGCGGCAGGGGGGAGATTCACCCCTCCACTTT CASSRLRQGGDSPLHF
. TRBJ2-1 TRBV24-1 TRBD2 17 TGTGCCACCAGTGATCTTCTAGCGGGAGGGCGGTACAATGAGCAGTTCTTC CATSDLLAGGRYNEQFF
. TRBJ2-1 TRBV6-1 TRBD2 15 TGTGCCAGCAGTGACGCGGGAGGGCCTTTCGATGAGCAGTTCTTC CASSDAGGPFDEQFF
. TRBJ2-2 TRBV5-4 TRBD1 17 TGTGCCAGCAGCCTCCCTCCCGGGACAGCGAACACCGGGGAGCTGTTTTTT CASSLPPGTANTGELFF
. TRBJ2-3 TRBV5-6 . 19 TGTGCCAGCAGCTTGGTTTCGCCCTCAGGACAGTTTGGCATAGATACGCAGTATTTT CASSLVSPSGQFGIDTQYF
. TRBJ1-1 TRBV6-1 TRBD1 15 TGTGCCAGCAGTGAACGACACAGGGGCCCCTATGAAGCTTTCTTT CASSERHRGPYEAFF
. TRBJ2-3 TRBV11-3 TRBD2 15 TGTGCCAGCAGCTCAACACGACTAGCATCCGATACGCAGTATTTT CASSSTRLASDTQYF
. TRBJ1-5 TRBV6-6 . 14 TGTGCCAGCGGAGGAGGCAGAGGCAATCAGCCCCAGCATTTT CASGGGRGNQPQHF
once TRBJ1-2 TRBV3-1/TRBV3-2 TRBD1 15 TGTGCCAGCAGCCAACCAGACAGGGGGAACTATGGCTACACCTTC CASSQPDRGNYGYTF
. TRBJ2-1 TRBV5-1 TRBD2 15 TGCGCCAGCAGCTTCACTAGCGGGAGTATCGGTGAGCAGTTCTTC CASSFTSGSIGEQFF
. TRBJ1-5 TRBV12-3/TRBV12-4 . 13 TGTGCCAGCAGTTTAGCCAACAATCAGCCCCAGCATTTT CASSLANNQPQHF
. TRBJ2-1 TRBV4-3 . 13 TGCGCCAGCAGCTCCGGACTTATCGGGGAGCAGTTCTTC CASSSGLIGEQFF
. TRBJ2-7 TRBV28 TRBD2 14 TGTGCCAGCAGCCGGGGGGACTTGTGGGACGAGCAGTACTTC CASSRGDLWDEQYF
. TRBJ2-1 TRBV28 TRBD2 16 TGTGCCAGCAGTTTACGGGCTAGCGGGAGGGGCAATGAGCAGTTCTTC CASSLRASGRGNEQFF
. TRBJ2-1 TRBV7-9 . 14 TGTGCCAGCAGCTTAAGGCAGGGGGGTTTCGAGCAGTTCTTC CASSLRQGGFEQFF
once TRBJ2-3 TRBV7-8 . 15 TGTGCCAGCAGCTTAGCGATGGGGGCAACAGATACGCAGTATTTT CASSLAMGATDTQYF
few TRBJ1-1 TRBV2 TRBD1 14 TGTGCCAGCAGCGAAACAGGGGGCCGGGCTGAAGCTTTCTTT CASSETGGRAEAFF
. TRBJ2-1 TRBV18 TRBD2 17 TGTGCCAGCTCACTCCAGACCCCCGGGACTAGCATGGATGAGCAGTTCTTC CASSLQTPGTSMDEQFF
few TRBJ1-5 TRBV9 TRBD1 17 TGTGCCAGCAGCGCCGGGACAGGGGCTTATAGCAATCAGCCCCAGCATTTT CASSAGTGAYSNQPQHF
. TRBJ2-5 TRBV6-5 . 13 TGTGCCAGCAGTAGGGGGACCCAAGAGACCCAGTACTTC CASSRGTQETQYF
. TRBJ2-1 TRBV30 TRBD2 13 TGTGCCTGGAGCCCCCGAGAAGGACTAGCGGCGCTCTTC CAWSPREGLAALF
. TRBJ2-1 TRBV5-1 . 14 TGCGCCAGCAGCGCAGGCACCCTGCGGGGTGAGCAGTTCTTC CASSAGTLRGEQFF
. TRBJ2-1 TRBV5-1 . 18 TGCGCCAGCAGCTTGGTTGGCGACCCGCTGGCTAGTGTCAATGAGCAGTTCTTC CASSLVGDPLASVNEQFF
. TRBJ2-5 TRBV10-3 . 14 TGTGCCATCAGTGAGAGCAGGGTCCAAGAGACCCAGTACTTC CAISESRVQETQYF
. TRBJ2-2 TRBV27 TRBD1 17 TGTGCCAGCAGTTTATCCTCCGGGACAGGGGGCACCGGGGAGCTGTTTTTT CASSLSSGTGGTGELFF
. TRBJ1-1 TRBV5-8 . 13 TGTGCCAGCAGCCCACAGGCATACACTGAAGCTTTCTTT CASSPQAYTEAFF
few TRBJ1-2 TRBV7-8 TRBD1 15 TGTGCCAGCAGCAGAGACAGGGAAGGATTTGGTGGCTACACCTTC CASSRDREGFGGYTF
. TRBJ1-4 TRBV30 TRBD1 15 TGTGCCTGGAGCCTCGGACAGGGATCTAATGAAAAACTGTTTTTT CAWSLGQGSNEKLFF
. TRBJ2-3 TRBV9 TRBD1 15 TGTGCCAGCAGCACCCGGACAGGGAGCACAGATACGCAGTATTTT CASSTRTGSTDTQYF
. TRBJ1-3 TRBV4-1 . 15 TGCGCCAGCAGCCTCTCCGTAGACTCTGGAAACACCATATATTTT CASSLSVDSGNTIYF
. TRBJ2-4 TRBV7-2 . 15 TGTGCCAGCAGCTTAGAGTACGGAGCCAAAAACATTCAGTACTTC CASSLEYGAKNIQYF
. TRBJ2-7 TRBV7-9 TRBD2 16 TGTGCCAGCAGCTTACCTAGCGGGAGGCCGTATTACGAGCAGTACTTC CASSLPSGRPYYEQYF
. TRBJ2-2 TRBV28 TRBD1 15 TGTGCCAGCAGAACGACAGGGGGGGACACCGGGGAGCTGTTTTTT CASRTTGGDTGELFF
. TRBJ2-2 TRBV29-1 . 13 TGCAGCGTCCACAAGATAGGCGGCGGGGAGCTGTTTTTT CSVHKIGGGELFF
. TRBJ1-4 TRBV4-2 . 12 TGTGCCAGCGCAGGGGTCCCCGAAAAACTGTTTTTT CASAGVPEKLFF
. TRBJ2-7 TRBV5-1 . 13 TGCGCCAGCAGCTTGGGGGCCCCCTCAGAGCAGTACTTC CASSLGAPSEQYF
. TRBJ2-1 TRBV24-1 . 12 TGTGCCACCACCGGATTCGGGAATGAGCAGTTCTTC CATTGFGNEQFF
once TRBJ1-5 TRBV6-1 . 15 TGTGCCAGCAGTGAAGTGAACGTGGGAGGCCAGCCCCAGCATTTT CASSEVNVGGQPQHF
. TRBJ2-2 TRBV4-2 . 17 TGTGCCAGCAGCCAATCTGGGCTGAACTTAGTAACCGGGGAGCTGTTTTTT CASSQSGLNLVTGELFF
. TRBJ1-5 TRBV19 . 15 TGTGCCAGTAGTACGGGGATAGGGTCGGGTCAGCCCCAGCATTTT CASSTGIGSGQPQHF
. TRBJ1-4 TRBV27 . 20 TGTGCCAGCAGTCCGAACGGGGCGGTAGTCGGGGGTGGGAATAATGAAAAACTGTTTTTT CASSPNGAVVGGGNNEKLFF